This TCR beta chain appears in the sequencing data of a study of cytomegalovirus exposure and HLA in healthy donors. Broader study findings: Sequences of the TCR beta chain were said to predict the HLA-A and HLA-B alleles of most subjects accurately. Another analysis was done later, and it associated 17,000 or so TCR beta sequences with HLA alleles at 0.05 false discovery rate. When analyzed later, the rates of TCR association showed variation by HLA locus, with DRB1 the most and HLA-C the fewest.

This CDR3 region has 20 residues. The V and J ends lost 0 bases and 4 bases, in that order; junction bases with no gene match: 18. The germline V gene has CDR1 LGHNA and CDR2 YSLEER. Amplification used 60 Vbeta primers and 13 Jbeta primers. Original methodology: There were around 80 million unique TCR beta chains by a later count, and approximately 11 million of them were shared. The protocol was immunoSEQ multiplex PCR, while the TCRdb copy is restricted to in-frame clones and leaves out a portion. That table gives V, J and clone size, and the DNA gave D and trimming. This table holds roughly 190,000 clones, about 80% found once. Turning to this clone: The antigen is unknown.

The sequenced material came from PBMCs. The TCR was taken from a woman in her forties or fifties in good health and CMV-seronegative. The chain combines TRBV4-3 with TRBJ1-2; 9 bases map to TRBD1. The CDR3 sequence: CASSQDLVSFETGGAYGYTF. DNA for the CDR3: TGCGCCAGCAGCCAAGATCTAGTATCGTTCGAGACAGGGGGGGCCTATGGCTACACCTTC.